This T cell receptor (beta chain) was retrieved from a study of T cell repertoires in aging, cancer and after chemotherapy. A mixed TRB-A/B primer pool amplified rearranged TRB by multiplex touch-down PCR. TCRdb reprocessed the multiplex PCR reads via MiXCR and lists one record per CDR3 protein. This table has 6,000 to 8,500 distinct CDR3 sequences, roughly 20% appearing once. TCR beta rearrangements were amplified from peripheral blood genomic DNA. In this sample, this clonotype is medium-sized. The CDR3 is made up of 13 amino acids. Germline CDR1 GTSNPN, CDR2 SVGIG (reference sequence). V lost 0 bases and J lost 4, with 7 bases in between.

The chain recombines TRBV30 with TRBJ1-5; D gene unclear. Sequencing input: blood. This clonotype originated in a human donor with a blood cancer. The CDR3: CAWSVSPNQPQHF. The CDR3 DNA reads as TGTGCCTGGAGTGTGAGTCCGAATCAGCCCCAGCATTTT.